This is a list of T cell receptor beta chains from one sample in a study. TCRdb re-called the RT-PCR reads with MiXCR, one entry per CDR3 protein. Of about 680,000 distinct CDR3 sequences in the sample, 14% were seen once. Sequenced input: memory CD4+ T cells from blood. These receptors all come from a female donor in good health, serving as a healthy control. CDR3s include the opening cysteine and the closing phenylalanine or tryptophan. Each record gives: J gene, D gene, clone size, V gene, CDR3 DNA, CDR3 protein. D genes are given only for firm matches. Not all rows give a size; the values are once, few, many and, for expanded clones, a class.

j_gene: TRBJ2-2
d_gene: NA
abundance: NA
v_gene: TRBV4-3
CDR3nt: TGCGCCAGCAGCCAAGAAAGGGCGCTGAACACCGGGGAGCTGTTTTTT
CDR3aa: CASSQERALNTGELFF

j_gene: TRBJ2-1
d_gene: NA
abundance: few
v_gene: TRBV5-1
CDR3nt: TGCGCCAGCAGCTTGGGGTCGGGAGTCGAAAATGAGCAGTTCTTC
CDR3aa: CASSLGSGVENEQFF

j_gene: TRBJ2-1
d_gene: NA
abundance: NA
v_gene: TRBV10-3
CDR3nt: TGTGCCATCAGAACGGACGGGTCCTACAATGAGCAGTTCTTC
CDR3aa: CAIRTDGSYNEQFF

j_gene: TRBJ2-5
d_gene: NA
abundance: NA
v_gene: TRBV11-2
CDR3nt: TGTGCCAGCAGCTCCGAGGGGGGGCCCACAATGACCCAGTACTTC
CDR3aa: CASSSEGGPTMTQYF

j_gene: TRBJ2-5
d_gene: TRBD1
abundance: few
v_gene: TRBV5-1
CDR3nt: TGCGCCAGCAGCTGGACAGGTAACCGGCGGGAGACCCAGTACTTC
CDR3aa: CASSWTGNRRETQYF

j_gene: TRBJ1-2
d_gene: TRBD1
abundance: NA
v_gene: TRBV12-3/TRBV12-4
CDR3nt: TGTGCCAGCAGACTAGGACAGGGGGCGCCGGAATATGGCTACACCTTC
CDR3aa: CASRLGQGAPEYGYTF

j_gene: TRBJ2-1
d_gene: TRBD1
abundance: few
v_gene: TRBV11-2
CDR3nt: TGTGCCAGCAGCCCCAAAGTATCAGGGGGTGGCTACAATGAGCAGTTCTTC
CDR3aa: CASSPKVSGGGYNEQFF

j_gene: TRBJ2-3
d_gene: TRBD2
abundance: few
v_gene: TRBV11-2
CDR3nt: TGTGCCAGCAGCTTAGGACCGGGACTAGCAACAGATACGCAGTATTTT
CDR3aa: CASSLGPGLATDTQYF

j_gene: TRBJ1-5
d_gene: NA
abundance: few
v_gene: TRBV5-1
CDR3nt: TGCGCCAGCCACGGACGCAAGGGCAATCAGCCCCAGCATTTT
CDR3aa: CASHGRKGNQPQHF

j_gene: TRBJ2-4
d_gene: NA
abundance: few
v_gene: TRBV5-6
CDR3nt: TGTGCCAGCAGCTTGGTAGGGGAAAACATTCAGTACTTC
CDR3aa: CASSLVGENIQYF

j_gene: TRBJ2-1
d_gene: TRBD1
abundance: many
v_gene: TRBV4-1
CDR3nt: TGCGCCAGCAGCCAAGATCCACAGGGGAGTGAGCAGTTCTTC
CDR3aa: CASSQDPQGSEQFF

j_gene: TRBJ2-7
d_gene: TRBD2
abundance: NA
v_gene: TRBV20-1
CDR3nt: TGCAGTGCTGCGGGACTAGCGGGGACCTACGAGCAGTACTTC
CDR3aa: CSAAGLAGTYEQYF

j_gene: TRBJ2-1
d_gene: TRBD1
abundance: many
v_gene: TRBV6-1
CDR3nt: TGTGCCAGCAGTGAACAGGGGGTTGAGCAGTTCTTC
CDR3aa: CASSEQGVEQFF

j_gene: TRBJ2-1
d_gene: TRBD2
abundance: few
v_gene: TRBV20-1
CDR3nt: TGCAGCCCGACGGGCGGGGGAAAAAATGAGCAGTTCTTC
CDR3aa: CSPTGGGKNEQFF

j_gene: TRBJ2-2
d_gene: NA
abundance: many
v_gene: TRBV7-8
CDR3nt: TGTGCCAGCAGCTTAGCGCTTATCGGGGAGCTGTTTTTT
CDR3aa: CASSLALIGELFF

j_gene: TRBJ1-2
d_gene: NA
abundance: few
v_gene: TRBV7-2
CDR3nt: TGTGCCAGCAGCTTAGGGGGGGGTTGGGTTAGCTACACCTTC
CDR3aa: CASSLGGGWVSYTF

j_gene: TRBJ1-2
d_gene: TRBD1
abundance: many
v_gene: TRBV6-5
CDR3nt: TGTGCCAGCAGTTACTCGTACAGGGGGGGGACTAACTATGGCTACACCTTC
CDR3aa: CASSYSYRGGTNYGYTF

j_gene: TRBJ2-2
d_gene: NA
abundance: NA
v_gene: TRBV18
CDR3nt: TGTGCCAGCTCATCCGAAACCGGACATAACACCGGGGAGCTGTTTTTT
CDR3aa: CASSSETGHNTGELFF

j_gene: TRBJ2-4
d_gene: TRBD2
abundance: NA
v_gene: TRBV7-8
CDR3nt: TGTGCCAGCAGCTTGATCCCAAAAGGACTAGCGGGAGTTCAGTACTTC
CDR3aa: CASSLIPKGLAGVQYF

j_gene: TRBJ2-7
d_gene: NA
abundance: few
v_gene: TRBV7-2
CDR3nt: TGTGCCAGCAGCTTAGCGGGGTTCTACGAGCAGTACTTC
CDR3aa: CASSLAGFYEQYF

j_gene: TRBJ2-7
d_gene: TRBD2
abundance: NA
v_gene: TRBV10-3
CDR3nt: TGTGCCGCCAGCGGGGCATACGAGCAGTACTTC
CDR3aa: CAASGAYEQYF

j_gene: TRBJ1-2
d_gene: NA
abundance: many
v_gene: TRBV4-3
CDR3nt: TGCGCCAGCAGCCAAGATAGCCAGTCGGTCTATGGCTACACCTTC
CDR3aa: CASSQDSQSVYGYTF

j_gene: TRBJ2-2
d_gene: NA
abundance: many
v_gene: TRBV28
CDR3nt: TGTGCCAGCATCACACAGGGTGCCGGGGAGCTGTTTTTT
CDR3aa: CASITQGAGELFF

j_gene: TRBJ1-5
d_gene: NA
abundance: NA
v_gene: TRBV7-2
CDR3nt: TGTGCCAGCAGCTTAGATCACAGCAGCGGCAATCAGCCCCAGCATTTT
CDR3aa: CASSLDHSSGNQPQHF

j_gene: TRBJ2-1
d_gene: NA
abundance: many
v_gene: TRBV7-2
CDR3nt: TGTGCCAGCAGCTGGACAGTTCAGAATGAGCAGTTCTTC
CDR3aa: CASSWTVQNEQFF

j_gene: TRBJ1-1
d_gene: NA
abundance: many
v_gene: TRBV18
CDR3nt: TGTGCCAGCTCGCTGACGTCCTCGAACCTGAACACTGAAGCTTTCTTT
CDR3aa: CASSLTSSNLNTEAFF

j_gene: TRBJ2-1
d_gene: TRBD2
abundance: NA
v_gene: TRBV5-1
CDR3nt: TGCGCCAGCAGCTTGGGGGCTAGCGGGAGAGATGAGCAGTTCTTC
CDR3aa: CASSLGASGRDEQFF

j_gene: TRBJ2-3
d_gene: TRBD2
abundance: NA
v_gene: TRBV5-1
CDR3nt: TGCGCCAGCAGCAAGGAGCCTTCAAGCGGGAAAGATACGCAGTATTTT
CDR3aa: CASSKEPSSGKDTQYF

j_gene: TRBJ1-1
d_gene: NA
abundance: few
v_gene: TRBV7-9
CDR3nt: TGTGCCAGCAGCGCCTCCAGGGGTGAAGCTTTCTTT
CDR3aa: CASSASRGEAFF

j_gene: TRBJ2-2
d_gene: NA
abundance: few
v_gene: TRBV5-1
CDR3nt: TGCGCCAGCAGCTTGCAAGAAACCGGGGAGCTGTTTTTT
CDR3aa: CASSLQETGELFF

j_gene: TRBJ2-2
d_gene: NA
abundance: few
v_gene: TRBV7-8
CDR3nt: TGTGCCAGCAGCTACCTATCGGCTACCACCGGGGAGCTGTTTTTT
CDR3aa: CASSYLSATTGELFF

j_gene: TRBJ2-3
d_gene: NA
abundance: many
v_gene: TRBV20-1
CDR3nt: TGCAGTGCTAGAGTTTTTGGGACGGGCACAGATACGCAGTATTTT
CDR3aa: CSARVFGTGTDTQYF

j_gene: TRBJ2-5
d_gene: TRBD2
abundance: few
v_gene: TRBV10-2
CDR3nt: TGCGCCAGCAGTCGCGGGACTAGCCAAGAGACCCAGTACTTC
CDR3aa: CASSRGTSQETQYF

j_gene: TRBJ1-5
d_gene: NA
abundance: NA
v_gene: TRBV6-6
CDR3nt: TGTGCCAGCAGGGAGGGGGGGCAGGGACAGCCCCAGCATTTT
CDR3aa: CASREGGQGQPQHF

j_gene: TRBJ2-1
d_gene: NA
abundance: NA
v_gene: TRBV20-1
CDR3nt: TGCAGTGCGTCGGACTGGAATGAGCAGTTCTTC
CDR3aa: CSASDWNEQFF

j_gene: TRBJ1-5
d_gene: TRBD1
abundance: few
v_gene: TRBV7-2
CDR3nt: TGTGCCAGCAGCTTATGGACAGGGGGAGGTCAGCCCCAGCATTTT
CDR3aa: CASSLWTGGGQPQHF

j_gene: TRBJ1-5
d_gene: NA
abundance: NA
v_gene: TRBV5-5
CDR3nt: TGTGCCAGCAGCTTGCTGACAGAAAATCAGCCCCAGCATTTT
CDR3aa: CASSLLTENQPQHF

j_gene: TRBJ2-5
d_gene: NA
abundance: NA
v_gene: TRBV7-9
CDR3nt: TGTGCCAGCAGCTTAGGAGCGGGCCAGACCCAGTACTTC
CDR3aa: CASSLGAGQTQYF